A selection of T cell receptor beta chains follows, all from one sample in a study of control samples from healthy donors and cancer patients. Clones were sequenced by immunoSEQ multiplex PCR, and TCRdb holds only the in-frame ones, with some missing. Here the sample spans 130,000 or so clones, approximately 87% being singletons. Sequencing input: blood. The receptors shown here come from a man aged 25-45 years in good health. CDR3s include the opening cysteine and the closing phenylalanine or tryptophan. The D gene is left open where the match is weak. The size entry is marked missing in some rows and otherwise reads once, few, many or a size class.

v_call: TRBV10-3; j_call: TRBJ1-5; clone_size: -; d_call: TRBD1; cdr3_nt: TGTGCCATCAGCCCTGGACAGGGGAACCAGCCCCAGCATTTT; cdr3_aa: CAISPGQGNQPQHF
v_call: TRBV29-1; j_call: TRBJ2-5; clone_size: -; d_call: TRBD1; cdr3_nt: TGCAGCGAAAGACAGGGGAAAGAGACCCAGTACTTC; cdr3_aa: CSERQGKETQYF
v_call: TRBV30; j_call: TRBJ1-2; clone_size: -; d_call: TRBD1; cdr3_nt: TGTGCCTGGAAACCGGGACAGGGCCTCTACCTCTATGGCTACACCTTC; cdr3_aa: CAWKPGQGLYLYGYTF
v_call: TRBV2; j_call: TRBJ2-2; clone_size: -; d_call: TRBD1; cdr3_nt: TGTGCCAGCAGCTTCGCCGGGACAGAGAACACCGGGGAGCTGTTTTTT; cdr3_aa: CASSFAGTENTGELFF
v_call: TRBV6-1; j_call: TRBJ2-7; clone_size: -; d_call: -; cdr3_nt: TGTGCCAGCAGTGAACCTGGGCTAACCTACGAGCAGTACTTC; cdr3_aa: CASSEPGLTYEQYF
v_call: TRBV10-2; j_call: TRBJ1-1; clone_size: -; d_call: -; cdr3_nt: TGCGCCAGCAGTGAGCCTAACGTGATAGGAGGATTTGAAGCTTTCTTT; cdr3_aa: CASSEPNVIGGFEAFF
v_call: TRBV3-1/TRBV3-2; j_call: TRBJ1-5; clone_size: few; d_call: -; cdr3_nt: TGTGCCAGCAGCCCTAATGGGGGTAGCAATCAGCCCCAGCATTTT; cdr3_aa: CASSPNGGSNQPQHF
v_call: TRBV5-1; j_call: TRBJ2-5; clone_size: -; d_call: TRBD2; cdr3_nt: TGCGCCAGCAGCGGAGACGGGACTAGCTTAATGGAAGAGACCCAGTACTTC; cdr3_aa: CASSGDGTSLMEETQYF
v_call: TRBV29-1; j_call: TRBJ2-1; clone_size: -; d_call: -; cdr3_nt: TGCAGTTTCGGGAGTAGAAATGAGCAGTTCTTC; cdr3_aa: CSFGSRNEQFF
v_call: TRBV5-6; j_call: TRBJ1-1; clone_size: -; d_call: -; cdr3_nt: TGTGCCAGCAGCTTGCCGCCGGGCACTGAAGCTTTCTTT; cdr3_aa: CASSLPPGTEAFF
v_call: TRBV7-8; j_call: TRBJ2-2; clone_size: few; d_call: TRBD2; cdr3_nt: TGTGCCAGCAGCGACCGCGGGGGGGGCACCGGGGAGCTGTTTTTT; cdr3_aa: CASSDRGGGTGELFF
v_call: TRBV20-1; j_call: TRBJ1-5; clone_size: -; d_call: -; cdr3_nt: TGCAGTGCTAGTGGGGGGCGCTATCAGCCCCAGCATTTT; cdr3_aa: CSASGGRYQPQHF
v_call: TRBV7-9; j_call: TRBJ1-6; clone_size: -; d_call: -; cdr3_nt: TGTGCCAGCAGCTTAGATGGAGAGACCTATAATTCACCCCTCCACTTT; cdr3_aa: CASSLDGETYNSPLHF
v_call: TRBV12-5; j_call: TRBJ1-1; clone_size: -; d_call: -; cdr3_nt: TGTGCTAGTGGTGAGACCGAGGAGGCGAATACTGAAGCTTTCTTT; cdr3_aa: CASGETEEANTEAFF
v_call: TRBV30; j_call: TRBJ2-7; clone_size: -; d_call: -; cdr3_nt: TGTGCCTGGAGATCCGACACGAGCTCCTACGAGCAGTACTTC; cdr3_aa: CAWRSDTSSYEQYF
v_call: TRBV3-1/TRBV3-2; j_call: TRBJ2-7; clone_size: -; d_call: TRBD2; cdr3_nt: TGTGCCAGCAGCTTCACCGGGACTAGCGGGGGGGCCTACGAGCAGTACTTC; cdr3_aa: CASSFTGTSGGAYEQYF
v_call: TRBV2; j_call: TRBJ1-5; clone_size: -; d_call: -; cdr3_nt: TGTGCCAGCAGTGAGTTACAGATCAATCAGCCCCAGCATTTT; cdr3_aa: CASSELQINQPQHF
v_call: TRBV5-6; j_call: TRBJ2-7; clone_size: -; d_call: TRBD1; cdr3_nt: TGTGCCAGCACCGTGACAGGGGTAAAAGAGCAGTACTTC; cdr3_aa: CASTVTGVKEQYF
v_call: TRBV5-1; j_call: TRBJ1-1; clone_size: -; d_call: TRBD1; cdr3_nt: TGCGCCAGCAGCCCATCCCCCGGGACAGGGAACACTGAAGCTTTCTTT; cdr3_aa: CASSPSPGTGNTEAFF
v_call: TRBV12-5; j_call: TRBJ2-5; clone_size: -; d_call: -; cdr3_nt: TGTGCTAGTGGTTTGGGGACGGTCTACCAAGAGACCCAGTACTTC; cdr3_aa: CASGLGTVYQETQYF
v_call: TRBV9; j_call: TRBJ2-5; clone_size: -; d_call: -; cdr3_nt: TGTGCCAGCAGCGTAGGGTCGTCAGGGGAAGAGACCCAGTACTTC; cdr3_aa: CASSVGSSGEETQYF
v_call: TRBV24-1; j_call: TRBJ1-4; clone_size: -; d_call: TRBD1; cdr3_nt: TGTGCCACCAGTGACTCAACCGGGACAGGGCTCGAAAAACTGTTTTTT; cdr3_aa: CATSDSTGTGLEKLFF
v_call: TRBV9; j_call: TRBJ1-2; clone_size: -; d_call: TRBD1; cdr3_nt: TGTGCCAGCAGCAAGAGGGGGCATGGCTACACCTTC; cdr3_aa: CASSKRGHGYTF
v_call: TRBV27; j_call: TRBJ1-5; clone_size: -; d_call: -; cdr3_nt: TGTGCCAGCAGCCCCCTGGGGGGGACCCGGGGGCCCCAGCATTTT; cdr3_aa: CASSPLGGTRGPQHF
v_call: TRBV6-5; j_call: TRBJ1-5; clone_size: -; d_call: TRBD1; cdr3_nt: TGTGCCAGCAGTCGGACAGGCCTTAGCAATCAGCCCCAGCATTTT; cdr3_aa: CASSRTGLSNQPQHF
v_call: TRBV5-6; j_call: TRBJ1-4; clone_size: -; d_call: -; cdr3_nt: TGTGCCAGCAGCTGGAGCAACGGGGAAAAACTGTTTTTT; cdr3_aa: CASSWSNGEKLFF
v_call: TRBV19; j_call: TRBJ1-5; clone_size: -; d_call: -; cdr3_nt: TGTGCCAGTAGTACCCGTCGGACAGATAGCAATCAGCCCCAGCATTTT; cdr3_aa: CASSTRRTDSNQPQHF
v_call: TRBV5-1; j_call: TRBJ2-3; clone_size: -; d_call: TRBD1; cdr3_nt: TGCGCCAGCAGGACAGGGACCTCCACAGATACGCAGTATTTT; cdr3_aa: CASRTGTSTDTQYF
v_call: TRBV10-3; j_call: TRBJ1-5; clone_size: -; d_call: TRBD1; cdr3_nt: TGTGCCATCAGGGACACAGGGGCGGAACAGCCCCAGCATTTT; cdr3_aa: CAIRDTGAEQPQHF
v_call: TRBV11-3; j_call: TRBJ2-5; clone_size: -; d_call: -; cdr3_nt: TGTGCCAGCAGCCGTACTAGTTTAGAGGAGACCCAGTACTTC; cdr3_aa: CASSRTSLEETQYF
v_call: TRBV11-3; j_call: TRBJ1-2; clone_size: -; d_call: -; cdr3_nt: TGTGCCAGCACTCCTTCGGGGGGACCATATGGCTACACCTTC; cdr3_aa: CASTPSGGPYGYTF
v_call: TRBV19; j_call: TRBJ2-5; clone_size: -; d_call: TRBD2; cdr3_nt: TGTGCCAGTAGTGAGCGGGGGGACCAAGAGACCCAGTACTTC; cdr3_aa: CASSERGDQETQYF
v_call: TRBV5-8; j_call: TRBJ1-5; clone_size: -; d_call: -; cdr3_nt: TGTGCCAGCAGCTACCACCAGGGTTCCAATCAGCCCCAGCATTTT; cdr3_aa: CASSYHQGSNQPQHF
v_call: TRBV7-2; j_call: TRBJ1-1; clone_size: -; d_call: -; cdr3_nt: TGTGCCAGCAGCTTAGGCCCCTCCCAAGCTTTCTTT; cdr3_aa: CASSLGPSQAFF
v_call: TRBV5-6; j_call: TRBJ1-2; clone_size: few; d_call: -; cdr3_nt: TGTGCCAGCAGACAACGACGGGCCTACTATGGCTACACCTTC; cdr3_aa: CASRQRRAYYGYTF
v_call: TRBV24-1; j_call: TRBJ2-5; clone_size: -; d_call: -; cdr3_nt: TGTGCCACCAGTGATCCGTCCGGCCTGGGAGAGACCCAGTACTTC; cdr3_aa: CATSDPSGLGETQYF
v_call: TRBV9; j_call: TRBJ2-7; clone_size: once; d_call: TRBD2; cdr3_nt: TGTGCCAGCAGCGCCCCGGGGGGGGGACCCACCTACGAGCAGTACTTC; cdr3_aa: CASSAPGGGPTYEQYF
v_call: TRBV30; j_call: TRBJ2-1; clone_size: -; d_call: TRBD2; cdr3_nt: TGTGCCTGGTTACTAGCGGGGGGCCCCTACAATGAGCAGTTCTTC; cdr3_aa: CAWLLAGGPYNEQFF
v_call: TRBV5-1; j_call: TRBJ1-5; clone_size: -; d_call: -; cdr3_nt: TGCGCCAGCAGCTTAGGCGGGTTTTATAGCAATCAGCCCCAGCATTTT; cdr3_aa: CASSLGGFYSNQPQHF
v_call: TRBV19; j_call: TRBJ2-2; clone_size: -; d_call: -; cdr3_nt: TGTGCCAGTAGCCTCACAGGGTCCGGGGAGCTGTTTTTT; cdr3_aa: CASSLTGSGELFF
v_call: TRBV6-6; j_call: TRBJ2-3; clone_size: -; d_call: -; cdr3_nt: TGTGCCAGCAGGATACGAAATCAGGTAGATACGCAGTATTTT; cdr3_aa: CASRIRNQVDTQYF
v_call: TRBV2; j_call: TRBJ1-2; clone_size: few; d_call: TRBD1; cdr3_nt: TGTGCCATTCGACAGGGCTCGGGCGGCTACACCTTC; cdr3_aa: CAIRQGSGGYTF
v_call: TRBV28; j_call: TRBJ1-5; clone_size: -; d_call: TRBD1; cdr3_nt: TGTGCCAGCAGGCTGACAGGGGTCGCGAATCAGCCCCAGCATTTT; cdr3_aa: CASRLTGVANQPQHF
v_call: TRBV4-2; j_call: TRBJ1-5; clone_size: -; d_call: -; cdr3_nt: TGTGCCAGCAGCCAAGAAGCAGGGGATATCAATCAGCCCCAGCATTTT; cdr3_aa: CASSQEAGDINQPQHF
v_call: TRBV5-6; j_call: TRBJ1-2; clone_size: -; d_call: -; cdr3_nt: TGTGCCAGCAGCCTGAGGAACTATGGCTACACCTTC; cdr3_aa: CASSLRNYGYTF